Below, 30 T cell receptor beta chains from the same sample are listed, as sequenced in a study of naive and memory T cell subsets. Both TRBC1 and TRBC2 were covered by a beta constant-region primer of two equimolar oligonucleotides. Four rounds of PCR amplified the ligated cDNA using nested alpha and beta constant-region primers plus SP2. TCRdb re-derived calls from the UMI-ligation and nested PCR reads in MiXCR, one entry per CDR3 protein. The table has some 110,000 distinct CDR3 sequences, just over 35% seen once. Material for sequencing was central memory CD4+ T cells from blood. These TCRs come from a human donor in good health.

CDR3 DNA sequence: TGCGCCAGCAGCACATCCGGGGCCGAGTACAATGAGCAGTTCTTC. It is translated as CASSTSGAEYNEQFF. V gene TRBV5-1 combines with J gene TRBJ2-1; TRBD1 or TRBD2 may be the D gene (5 bases each). The CDR3 is 15 residues long. Trimming left V 4 bases short and J 4 bases short, with 15 bases between. Germline-derived CDR1 and CDR2 are SGHRS and YFSETQ.

The CDR3, as DNA: TGTGCCAGCAGAGATTATGGGGGCGGGGAGCTGTTTTTT. Encoded protein: CASRDYGGGELFF. The chain links TRBV12-3 or TRBV12-4 to TRBJ2-2; possibly TRBD1 or TRBD2 for D (5 bases each). Trimming stripped 6 bases from V and 7 bases from J, with 12 bases between. This CDR3 comprises 13 residues.

Only one count was recorded for this clonotype. This chain uses TRBV6-5 with TRBJ2-5; 9 bases match TRBD1. The J segment lost 5 bases and the V segment lost 4 bases, leaving 5 bases of the junction unmatched. CDR1 is MNHEY, CDR2 SVGAGI, per germline. The CDR3 extends over 14 amino acids. CDR3 loop: CASSSGQGRETQYF. The CDR3 DNA reads as TGTGCCAGCAGTTCGGGACAGGGTAGGGAGACCCAGTACTTC.

The chain combines TRBV7-2 with TRBJ1-1; D not certain. This CDR3 has 15 residues. V lost 1 base and J lost 1, with 10 bases in between. Germline V gene data show CDR1 as SGHTA and CDR2 as FQGNSA. The CDR3 region has the DNA TGTGCCAGCAGCTTAGGAGGCAGGCGGAACACTGAAGCTTTCTTT. Amino acids: CASSLGGRRNTEAFF.

This chain joins TRBV30 and TRBJ2-1; 7 nucleotides line up with TRBD2. The CDR3 length is 15 residues. Germline trimming cut 8 bases from V and 8 bases from J; bases unmatched to any gene: 18. Germline V CDR1 and CDR2: GTSNPN, SVGIG (reference sequence). This CDR3 reads CARTPGTTGSYEQFF. The CDR3 DNA reads as TGTGCCCGGACCCCCGGGACTACGGGTTCGTATGAGCAGTTCTTC.

The chain carries TRBV29-1 and TRBJ2-5; D not certain. Trimming removed 7 bases at V and 1 base at J, with 4 bases between. In germline, CDR1 is SQVTM, CDR2 ANQGSEA. The CDR3 length is 10 residues. CDR3 nucleotides: TGCAGCGCAGCCCAAGAGACCCAGTACTTC. Amino acids: CSAAQETQYF.

In this sample, this clonotype turned up many times. V gene TRBV28 combines with J gene TRBJ2-3; 7 nucleotides align to TRBD1. The CDR3 is 14 amino acids. CDR1 is MDHEN and CDR2 is SYDVKM in the germline V gene. Germline trimming cut 11 bases from V and 4 bases from J; bases unmatched to any gene: 12. In DNA form, the CDR3 reads TGTGCCGGGAAACAGGGGCATGACGCAGATACGCAGTATTTT. Translated, it gives CAGKQGHDADTQYF.

The J gene is TRBJ1-5, the V gene TRBV5-5; D ambiguous. The CDR3 contains 14 residues. CDR1 SGHKS and CDR2 YYEKEE come from the germline V gene (reference sequence). V lost 0 bases, J lost 7 bases, and 11 bases lay in between. In nucleotides, the CDR3 is TGTGCCAGCAGCTTGGCCGGAGGCAGCCAGCCCCAGCATTTT. Translated, it gives CASSLAGGSQPQHF.

This chain links TRBV6-2 or TRBV6-3 with TRBJ2-5, with unresolved D. Germline V lookup: CDR1 MNHEY, CDR2 SVGEGT. The CDR3 covers 11 residues. V was trimmed by 7 bases and J by 5 bases, leaving 8 bases between them. CDR3 DNA sequence: TGTGCCAGCATCCATTTGGAGACCCAGTACTTC. Translated: CASIHLETQYF.

This clonotype has more than one count but fewer than ten. The J gene is TRBJ1-1, the V gene TRBV12-3 or TRBV12-4; D might be TRBD1 (5 bases). Trimming pared 6 bases from V and 9 bases from J, leaving 14 bases between. The CDR3 has 12 amino acids. The DNA of the CDR3 is TGTGCCAGCAGAGGGACTCCCGGAAAAGCTTTCTTT. This encodes CASRGTPGKAFF.

V and J are TRBV12-3 or TRBV12-4 and TRBJ2-7; the match to TRBD1 covers 7 bases. The CDR3 is 13 amino acids. Losses at the gene ends were 5 bases for V and 3 bases for J; bases not matched to a gene: 4. CDR3 loop: CASSTTGIYEQYF. The CDR3 nucleotides are TGTGCCAGCAGTACGACAGGGATCTACGAGCAGTACTTC.

The V gene is TRBV29-1, the J gene TRBJ1-2; 7 bases align to TRBD1. The CDR3 sequence is 11 residues long. CDR1 and CDR2 (germline): SQVTM, ANQGSEA. Trimming removed 7 bases from V and 5 bases from J; junction bases left unmatched: 4. The CDR3 here is CSGGTEYGYTF. The CDR3 DNA reads as TGCAGCGGGGGGACAGAATATGGCTACACCTTC. The full variable domain, its missing parts supplied by reference TRBV29-1 and TRBJ1-2, is SAVISQKPSRDICQRGTSLTIQCQVDSQVTMMFWYRQQPGQSLTLIATANQGSEATYESGFVIDKFPISRPNLTFSTLTVSNMSPEDSSIYLCSGGTEYGYTFGSGTRLTVV.

The sample holds a few counts of this clonotype. The chain has TRBV7-2 and TRBJ2-1, with D hard to call. The CDR3 is made up of 13 amino acids. Germline CDR1 reads SGHTA; CDR2 reads FQGNSA. Trimming removed 1 base at V and 8 bases at J, with 9 bases between. The CDR3 is CASSLGTSDEQFF. CDR3 in DNA: TGTGCCAGCAGCTTAGGAACAAGCGATGAGCAGTTCTTC.

V and J are TRBV27 and TRBJ2-5, with D tentatively TRBD1 (6 bases). The CDR3 contains 16 residues. Between the trimmed V and J ends, which lost 0 bases and 7 bases, there was a span of 18 bases. Germline V gene lookup returns CDR1 MNHEY and CDR2 SMNVEV (reference sequence). CDR3 protein: CASSLSPPGHGMTQYF. CDR3 DNA: TGTGCCAGCAGTTTATCACCACCGGGACATGGGATGACCCAGTACTTC.

The V and J genes are TRBV7-8 and TRBJ2-7; 13 bases agree with TRBD2. The trim removed 5 bases at V and 3 bases at J, leaving 10 bases unmatched. Germline loops: CDR1 SGHVS, CDR2 FQNEAQ. The CDR3 contains 17 residues. The CDR3 protein is CASSHPVGLAGIYEQYF. In nucleotides, the CDR3 is TGTGCCAGCAGCCACCCTGTGGGACTAGCGGGAATCTACGAGCAGTACTTC.

The gene calls are TRBV5-1 and TRBJ2-5; D gene ambiguous. Trimming left V 4 bases short and J 0 bases short, with 13 bases between. The CDR3 is made up of 15 amino acids. Germline V CDR1 and CDR2: SGHRS, YFSETQ. CDR3 coding DNA: TGCGCCAGCAGCCGACCTGGACGGGACCAAGAGACCCAGTACTTC. Its translation is CASSRPGRDQETQYF.

This clonotype came up a few times. This chain uses TRBV10-2 with TRBJ2-7; D assignment may be TRBD1 or TRBD2 (5 bases each). CDR1 WSHSY and CDR2 SAAADI come from the germline V gene. The CDR3 sequence is 13 residues long. V was clipped by 5 bases and J by 3 bases, with 11 bases between them. The CDR3 nucleotides are TGCGCCAGCAGTCGGGGCAGAGACTACGAGCAGTACTTC. It translates to CASSRGRDYEQYF.

CDR3 nucleotide sequence: TGTGCCAGCAGTGAGATGAGGGGTCGGGCGGAGACCCAGTACTTC. Protein sequence: CASSEMRGRAETQYF. V is TRBV25-1 and J is TRBJ2-5; TRBD1 or TRBD2 may be the D gene (5 bases each). This CDR3 is built from 15 residues. Trimming cost V 3 bases and J 5 bases, with 16 bases left between them. Germline V gene sequence: CDR1 MGHDK, CDR2 SYGVNS.

The chain recombines TRBV20-1 with TRBJ2-4; D is perhaps TRBD1 (7 bases). This CDR3 comprises 18 residues. Trimming stripped 6 bases from V and 5 bases from J, with 29 bases between. Germline values: CDR1 DFQATT, CDR2 SNEGSKA (reference sequence). The CDR3: CSADGGGPARGLENIQYF. Written as DNA, the CDR3 is TGCAGTGCGGACGGAGGGGGCCCCGCCCGGGGCCTTGAAAACATTCAGTACTTC.

The CDR3 region is CASSEAGVYEQYF. The CDR3 region has the DNA TGTGCCAGCAGTGAAGCAGGGGTCTACGAGCAGTACTTC. The gene calls are TRBV25-1 and TRBJ2-7, with D perhaps TRBD1 (6 bases). Looked up from germline, CDR1 is MGHDK and CDR2 is SYGVNS. V lost 2 bases to trimming and J lost 3 bases, with 8 bases between them. The CDR3 is 13 residues long.

Only a few counts were recorded for this clonotype. The rearrangement joins TRBV5-1 to TRBJ2-1, with TRBD1 matching 7 bases. V lost 0 bases and J lost 5; bases outside the gene matches: 11. The CDR3 consists of 17 residues. Germline assignment: CDR1 SGHRS and CDR2 YFSETQ. The DNA for the CDR3 is TGCGCCAGCAGCTTGGGTGACAGGGTCGGTTGGGACAATGAGCAGTTCTTC. Translated: CASSLGDRVGWDNEQFF.

This clonotype occurred a few times. The V gene is TRBV9, the J gene TRBJ2-1, with 7 bases matching TRBD1. CDR3 length: 14 residues. Germline lookup yields CDR1 SGDLS and CDR2 YYNGEE. V shed 2 bases, J shed 5 bases, and the junction held 4 bases outside the gene matches. CDR3 DNA sequence: TGTGCCAGCAGCGTTTCGACAGGGCACAATGAGCAGTTCTTC. Its protein is CASSVSTGHNEQFF.

This rearrangement joins TRBV28 to TRBJ2-6; D possibly corresponds to TRBD2 (6 bases). The germline V and J ends were trimmed by 9 bases and 0 bases, with 12 bases remaining between them. The CDR3 runs 15 residues. Germline assignment: CDR1 MDHEN and CDR2 SYDVKM. The CDR3 bases are TGTGCCAGTATCGCGGGGAGCTCTGGGGCCAACGTCCTGACTTTC. Its translation is CASIAGSSGANVLTF.

The chain links TRBV20-1 to TRBJ1-5; TRBD1 agrees at 7 bases. Looked up from germline, CDR1 is DFQATT and CDR2 is SNEGSKA (reference sequence). V shed 6 bases, J shed 1 base, and the junction held 3 bases outside the gene matches. The CDR3 sequence is 13 residues long. CDR3 amino acids: CSAGTASNQPQHF. CDR3 bases: TGCAGTGCCGGGACAGCGAGCAATCAGCCCCAGCATTTT.

The rearrangement links TRBV21-1 to TRBJ1-1; TRBD1, the D gene given by the table, was not confirmed from the DNA. TRBV21-1 is flagged as a pseudogene. This CDR3 comprises 18 residues. The CDR3: CASSKASGGVYFDTEAFF. In nucleotides, the CDR3 is TGTGCCAGCAGCAAAGCCTCAGGGGGAGTTTACTTCGACACTGAAGCTTTCTTT.

The sample holds a few counts of this clonotype. The V and J genes are TRBV6-2 or TRBV6-3 and TRBJ2-1; D gene unclear. In germline, CDR1 is MNHEY, CDR2 SVGEGT. V was trimmed by 7 bases and J by 7 bases, leaving 14 bases between them. This CDR3 has 13 amino acids. The CDR3 nucleotides are TGTGCCAGCACTCCCAACCTCGGGAATGAGCAGTTCTTC. Its protein product is CASTPNLGNEQFF.

The V and J genes are TRBV6-2 or TRBV6-3 and TRBJ1-2, with a possible D match to TRBD1 (5 bases). This CDR3 is 12 amino acids long. V dropped 8 bases and J dropped 6 bases, with 13 bases sitting between them. Germline CDR1 reads MNHEY; CDR2 reads SVGEGT. The CDR3 DNA reads TGTGCCAGCCGAAGGGGACTTGATGGCTACACCTTC. As protein: CASRRGLDGYTF.

The genes are TRBV6-2 or TRBV6-3 and TRBJ1-5; 8 positions agree with TRBD1. The CDR3 has 15 residues. V was pared by 6 bases and J by 0 bases, with 4 bases of the junction left unmatched. Germline V lookup: CDR1 MNHEY, CDR2 SVGEGT. Here the CDR3 DNA reads TGTGCCAGCAGCCGGACAGGGCTTAGCAATCAGCCCCAGCATTTT. This codes for CASSRTGLSNQPQHF.

In its sample, this clonotype was seen a few times. The chain combines TRBV30 with TRBJ2-1; TRBD2 might be the D (5 bases). This CDR3 has 11 residues. Trimming shortened V by 4 bases and J by 15 bases, and 16 bases separated the two germline ends. The germline V gene has CDR1 GTSNPN and CDR2 SVGIG (reference sequence). The CDR3 DNA follows: TGTGCCTGGATCACCGGCGGGCGGATGTTCTTC. Amino acid sequence: CAWITGGRMFF.

The chain carries TRBV10-3 and TRBJ1-5; tentative D call: TRBD1 (5 bases). This CDR3 is 16 amino acids long. Trimming pared 0 bases from V and 6 bases from J, leaving 15 bases between. Germline V gene sequence: CDR1 ENHRY, CDR2 SYGVKD. Written as DNA, the CDR3 is TGTGCCATCAGTGAGTCGATCTTTCAGGGCGGTCAGCCCCAGCATTTT. It is translated as CAISESIFQGGQPQHF.